The 28 T cell receptor beta chains below were found in one sample sequenced in a study of cytomegalovirus exposure and HLA in healthy donors. Some clones are missing from TCRdb's copy, which holds only in-frame ones; the method was immunoSEQ multiplex PCR. Of approximately 300,000 clones listed, approximately 86% were seen once; the top ten hold over 1%. Sequenced input: PBMCs. The source is a woman in her thirties in good health and CMV-seropositive.

The genes are TRBV6-5 and TRBJ2-7; D might be TRBD2 (6 bases). Germline CDR1 MNHEY, CDR2 SVGAGI. The CDR3 runs 15 residues. V was clipped by 6 bases and J by 3 bases, with 18 bases between them. This chain's CDR3 is CASSPYGGVIYEQYF. Written as DNA, the CDR3 is TGTGCCAGCAGCCCGTATGGCGGGGTGATCTACGAGCAGTACTTC.

This clone occurred once. The rearrangement uses TRBV29-1 and TRBJ1-2, with D perhaps TRBD1 (5 bases). Germline CDR1 is SQVTM and CDR2 is ANQGSEA. V lost 4 bases to trimming and J lost 7 bases, with 19 bases between them. This CDR3 has 14 residues. In DNA form, the CDR3 reads TGCAGCGTTGTAAGAACAGGAACAATGGCTGGCTACACCTTC. Protein sequence: CSVVRTGTMAGYTF.

The genes are TRBV7-6 and TRBJ2-7, with D hard to call. Per germline, CDR1 SGHVS and CDR2 FNYEAQ. With 5 bases removed from V and 3 bases from J, the gap between germline ends came to 8 bases. The CDR3 loop spans 12 amino acids. In nucleotides, the CDR3 is TGTGCCAGCAGCCCGGACGGCTACGAGCAGTACTTC. This translates into CASSPDGYEQYF.

The chain is built from TRBV21-1 and TRBJ1-2; the table's D call TRBD1 went unverified against the DNA. TRBV21-1 is classified as a pseudogene. The length of the CDR3 is 11 residues. CDR3 in amino acids: CASRGLYGYTF. As DNA, the CDR3 is TGTGCCAGCAGGGGGCTATATGGCTACACCTTC.

The gene calls are TRBV7-2 and TRBJ2-7, with TRBD1 identical over 9 bases. The germline gives CDR1 SGHTA, CDR2 FQGNSA. V lost 3 bases and J lost 2; bases outside the gene matches: 2. The CDR3 totals 14 residues. The CDR3 nucleotides are TGTGCCAGCAGCTTCGGACAGGGGACCTACGAGCAGTACTTC. It codes for CASSFGQGTYEQYF.

This chain links TRBV27 with TRBJ2-7; maybe TRBD1 (6 bases). Trimming stripped 10 bases from V and 4 bases from J, with 14 bases between. This CDR3 is 12 amino acids long. CDR1 and CDR2 (germline): MNHEY, SMNVEV (reference sequence). The CDR3 loop reads CATRGTIYEQYF. CDR3 coding DNA: TGTGCCACTCGAGGGACAATATACGAGCAGTACTTC.

V usage is TRBV30 and J usage is TRBJ1-2; 8 bases fit TRBD1. Trimming cost V 2 bases and J 4 bases; bases outside gene matches: 6. Germline lookup yields CDR1 GTSNPN and CDR2 SVGIG (reference sequence). CDR3 length: 14 residues. CDR3 in DNA: TGTGCCTGGAGTATTGTGACAGGGGTCTATGGCTACACCTTC. Its translation is CAWSIVTGVYGYTF. Based on the CDR3 plus reference TRBV30 and TRBJ1-2, the full variable domain is SQTIHQWPATLVQPVGSPLSLECTVEGTSNPNLYWYRQAAGRGLQLLFYSVGIGQISSEVPQNLSASRPQDRQFILSSKKLLLSDSGFYLCAWSIVTGVYGYTFGSGTRLTVV.

The chain combines TRBV4-1 with TRBJ2-2; D is ambiguous. There are 15 residues in the CDR3. Trimming cost V 1 base and J 4 bases, with 10 bases left between them. Germline V gene data show CDR1 as MGHRA and CDR2 as YSYEKL. In nucleotides, the CDR3 is TGCGCCAGCAGCCAAGGTGTGCAGAGCACCGGGGAGCTGTTTTTT. This sequence encodes CASSQGVQSTGELFF.

This clone turned up a few times. The chain has TRBV27 and TRBJ2-7; TRBD1 or TRBD2 may be the D gene (5 bases each). The CDR3 is 13 residues long. V lost 7 bases to trimming and J lost 3 bases, with 13 bases between them. Germline V CDR1 and CDR2: MNHEY, SMNVEV (reference sequence). CDR3 residues: CASNRAGSYEQYF. The CDR3 bases are TGTGCCAGCAACCGGGCAGGGAGCTACGAGCAGTACTTC.

The genes are TRBV15 and TRBJ1-6; 7 bases line up with TRBD1. The CDR3 spans 14 residues. J gave up 6 bases and V 4 bases, and 3 bases lay outside the gene matches. CDR1 LNHNV and CDR2 YYDKDF come from the germline V gene (reference sequence). CDR3 bases: TGTGCCACCAGCATACAGGGGACTAATTCACCCCTCCACTTT. Protein product: CATSIQGTNSPLHF.

The chain combines TRBV19 with TRBJ1-4; D perhaps matches TRBD1 (6 bases). V lost 5 bases, J lost 5 bases, and 9 bases lay in between. The CDR3 runs 13 residues. CDR1 is LNHDA and CDR2 is SQIVND in the germline V gene (reference sequence). The chain's CDR3 is CASSWTENEKLFF. The CDR3 DNA follows: TGTGCCAGTAGTTGGACAGAAAATGAAAAACTGTTTTTT.

The V and J genes are TRBV9 and TRBJ1-2; D uncertain. V lost 6 bases and J lost 5, with 11 bases in between. The CDR3 sequence is 12 residues long. Germline V gives CDR1 SGDLS, CDR2 YYNGEE. CDR3 sequence: CASNGEAYGYTF. CDR3 nucleotide sequence: TGTGCCAGCAACGGGGAGGCTTATGGCTACACCTTC. The full variable domain, completed using reference TRBV9 and TRBJ1-2, is DSGVTQTPKHLITATGQRVTLRCSPRSGDLSVYWYQQSLDQGLQFLIQYYNGEERAKGNILERFSAQQFPDLHSELNLSSLELGDSALYFCASNGEAYGYTFGSGTRLTVV.

The table lists this clone with a count of one. The rearrangement joins TRBV2 to TRBJ2-5, with D perhaps matching TRBD2 (6 bases). Looked up from germline, CDR1 is SNHLY and CDR2 is FYNNEI. Trimming removed 4 bases from V and 9 bases from J, with 18 bases in between. The CDR3 is 14 residues long. Written as DNA, the CDR3 is TGTGCCAGCAGTGCCGTCAGGGAGCGGGTGGCCCAGTACTTC. Residues: CASSAVRERVAQYF.

The table lists this clone with a count of one. V usage is TRBV7-9 and J usage is TRBJ1-2; TRBD1 matches 8 bases. The V segment lost 3 bases and the J segment 6 bases; nucleotides outside the gene matches: 6. The germline V gene has CDR1 SEHNR and CDR2 FQNEAQ (reference sequence). This CDR3 is built from 14 residues. The CDR3 DNA follows: TGTGCCAGCAGCTTGGGCAGGGGGCCAGATGGCTACACCTTC. Translation: CASSLGRGPDGYTF.

DNA of the CDR3: TGTGCCAGCAGCCTAGAAAGCGGGAGAGGGTACGAGCAGTACTTC. It yields the protein CASSLESGRGYEQYF. The genes are TRBV7-8 and TRBJ2-7; 8 bases are a match to TRBD2. Germline CDR1 SGHVS, CDR2 FQNEAQ. The CDR3 consists of 15 residues. V lost 5 bases, J lost 4 bases, and 10 bases stayed unmatched.

The rearrangement joins TRBV7-9 to TRBJ2-7; 10 nucleotides line up with TRBD1. CDR3 size: 13 residues. Germline V CDR1 and CDR2: SEHNR, FQNEAQ (reference sequence). V shed 5 bases, J shed 9 bases, and the junction held 7 bases outside the gene matches. CDR3 sequence (DNA): TGTGCCAGCAGCGGCATAAGGGACAGGGGGCAGTACTTC. Its protein is CASSGIRDRGQYF.

V and J are TRBV6-1 and TRBJ2-5; TRBD1 agrees at 8 bases. The CDR3 consists of 17 residues. V dropped 1 base and J dropped 9; count of bases not matched to a gene: 16. Germline V gives CDR1 MNHNS, CDR2 SASEGT. CDR3 in amino acids: CASSEGVWDRLPEAQYF. The DNA for the CDR3 is TGTGCCAGCAGTGAAGGAGTGTGGGACAGGCTACCCGAGGCCCAGTACTTC.

The chain recombines TRBV5-6 with TRBJ1-1, with D possibly matching TRBD1 (5 bases). Germline V lookup: CDR1 SGHDT, CDR2 YYEEEE. Trimming removed 0 bases at V and 5 bases at J, with 11 bases between. The CDR3 totals 14 residues. DNA for the CDR3: TGTGCCAGCAGCTTGGCTCCGGGGGATACTGAAGCTTTCTTT. As protein: CASSLAPGDTEAFF.

The chain couples TRBV2 to TRBJ1-1, with TRBD1 identical over 7 bases. V was pared by 8 bases and J by 6 bases, with 9 bases of the junction left unmatched. This CDR3 has 13 residues. Germline values: CDR1 SNHLY, CDR2 FYNNEI. The CDR3 reads CASVGTAHPEAFF. The CDR3 region has the DNA TGTGCCAGCGTGGGGACAGCCCATCCTGAAGCTTTCTTT.

The chain couples TRBV7-2 to TRBJ2-2, with no clear D. The CDR3 length is 13 residues. Germline V gene lookup returns CDR1 SGHTA and CDR2 FQGNSA. Trimming cost V 1 base and J 4 bases, with 4 bases left between them. The CDR3 sequence: CASSLVATGELFF. Here the CDR3 DNA reads TGTGCCAGCAGCTTAGTGGCCACCGGGGAGCTGTTTTTT.

This chain links TRBV7-2 with TRBJ1-2; no firm D call. CDR3 size: 12 residues. V was clipped by 1 base and J by 7 bases, with 7 bases between them. Germline V gene lookup returns CDR1 SGHTA and CDR2 FQGNSA. CDR3 bases: TGTGCCAGCAGCTTAGGGTACGGTGGCTACACCTTC. Translating it yields CASSLGYGGYTF. Supplemented by reference TRBV7-2 and TRBJ1-2, the full variable domain reads GAGVSQSPSNKVTEKGKDVELRCDPISGHTALYWYRQSLGQGLEFLIYFQGNSAPDKSGLPSDRFSAERTGGSVSTLTIQRTQQEDSAVYLCASSLGYGGYTFGSGTRLTVV.

CDR3 protein: CASSLFGSGPYEQYF. CDR3 DNA sequence: TGTGCCAGCAGCCTCTTCGGTAGCGGGCCCTACGAGCAGTACTTC. The chain is built from TRBV5-6 and TRBJ2-7; 7 bases align to TRBD2. V was pared by 4 bases and J by 2 bases, with 9 bases of the junction left unmatched. CDR3 length: 15 amino acids. Germline V CDR1 and CDR2: SGHDT, YYEEEE.

CDR3 coding DNA: TGTGCCAGCAGTGAAGGGTGGGACAGGGAAGGCTACACCTTC. Protein product: CASSEGWDREGYTF. The chain combines TRBV2 with TRBJ1-2; 9 bases line up with TRBD1. The junction had 5 bases not matched to a gene; V was cut back by 1 base and J by 8 bases. CDR3 length equals 14 residues. Germline CDR1 is SNHLY and CDR2 is FYNNEI.

This clone was observed a single time. V usage is TRBV18 and J usage is TRBJ2-7; tentative D call: TRBD1 (6 bases). This CDR3 region has 13 residues. The germline V gene encodes CDR1 KGHSH and CDR2 LQKENI. V was cut by 6 bases and J by 4 bases, with 13 bases left in between. DNA for the CDR3: TGTGCCAGCTCGAAGGGACAATCATACGAGCAGTACTTC. Its protein product is CASSKGQSYEQYF.

The V call is TRBV4-1, the J call TRBJ2-7, with 9 bases identical to TRBD1. The CDR3 sequence is 15 residues long. The germline gives CDR1 MGHRA, CDR2 YSYEKL. The J segment lost 2 bases and the V segment lost 4 bases, leaving 6 bases of the junction unmatched. In DNA, the CDR3 is TGCGCCAGCAGCCGAGCGGGACAGGGTCCCTACGAGCAGTACTTC. This codes for CASSRAGQGPYEQYF.

V usage is TRBV4-1 and J usage is TRBJ2-7, with D tentatively TRBD1 or TRBD2 (7 bases each). The germline V gene encodes CDR1 MGHRA and CDR2 YSYEKL. This CDR3 region has 15 residues. The V gene lost 1 base and the J gene lost 3 bases, with 13 bases spanning the gap. CDR3 protein: CASSQGEGQYYEQYF. CDR3 nucleotides: TGCGCCAGCAGCCAAGGGGAGGGACAGTACTACGAGCAGTACTTC.

The J gene is TRBJ1-1, the V gene TRBV28; 7 bases line up with TRBD1. Germline CDR1 MDHEN, CDR2 SYDVKM. V was pared by 8 bases and J by 10 bases, with 16 bases of the junction left unmatched. CDR3 length: 14 amino acids. CDR3 residues: CASSVGGPSWGAFF. The CDR3 DNA reads as TGTGCCAGCTCGGTAGGGGGCCCATCGTGGGGAGCTTTCTTT.

V usage is TRBV9 and J usage is TRBJ2-3, with 10 bases identical to TRBD1. The germline CDR1 and CDR2 sequences are SGDLS and YYNGEE. The CDR3 is made up of 14 amino acids. The J segment lost 4 bases and the V segment lost 3 bases, leaving 2 bases of the junction unmatched. In nucleotides, the CDR3 is TGTGCCAGCAGCGGCGGACAGGGGGCAGATACGCAGTATTTT. It codes for CASSGGQGADTQYF.